This TCR beta chain was retrieved from a study of graft-versus-host responses after intestinal transplantation. Study results and limitations: GvH clonotypes were identified within recipient marrow, with a subset emerging first in ileum or blood. Allografts of patients with graft-donor T cell macrochimerism showed high graft-versus-host to host-versus-graft clone ratios.

A word on this clone: What it binds is unknown.

Generated by immunoSEQ multiplex PCR, the TCRdb table keeps only in-frame clones and is missing some. This table holds approximately 81,000 clones, about nine tenths found once. The germline gives CDR1 SGHAT, CDR2 FQNNGV. V was trimmed by 0 bases and J by 5 bases, leaving 10 bases between them. This CDR3 is 14 amino acids long. The V and J genes are TRBV11-2 and TRBJ2-5; no reliable D call. The specimen was unstimulated CD8+ T cells sorted from spleen or lymph node cells, collected before transplant. This TCR was sampled from a human donor who was the organ donor for an intestinal transplant. The CDR3 sequence: CASSLDSSGETQYF. The DNA for the CDR3 is TGTGCCAGCAGCTTAGATAGCTCCGGCGAGACCCAGTACTTC.